Each of the 2 T cell receptor beta chains below was sequenced from the same sample in a study of tumor-infiltrating lymphocytes in primary liver carcinoma. With a constant-region primer, TCR beta cDNA was made from 450 to 500 ng of total RNA. ARM-PCR was slightly modified, and three nested multiplex PCR rounds with it gave rise to the TCR beta libraries. The first two PCR rounds used TRBV1-TRBV30 primers with a Cbeta primer, around 10 cycles each. TCRdb itself ran the multiplex PCR reads through MiXCR, one entry per CDR3 protein. Among 300,000 to 400,000 distinct CDR3 sequences listed, 65% were seen once. Unsorted whole blood yielded blood RNA, and germline DNA was extracted as well. Sequencing input: peripheral blood. The receptors were sampled from a middle-aged man with primary liver carcinoma and hepatitis B virus infection.

This clonotype was found many times. The chain has TRBV7-8 and TRBJ2-7; TRBD2 aligns across 7 bases. This CDR3 has 13 amino acids. Germline values: CDR1 SGHVS, CDR2 FQNEAQ. V lost 3 bases and J lost 2; bases outside the gene matches: 1. The CDR3 DNA is TGTGCCAGCAGCTTTACTAGCGCCTACGAGCAGTACTTC. Translating gives CASSFTSAYEQYF.

V usage is TRBV29-1 and J usage is TRBJ2-1; the match to TRBD2 covers 10 bases. This CDR3 spans 15 amino acids. J lost 9 bases, V lost 4 bases, and 12 bases had no gene match. CDR1 and CDR2 (germline): SQVTM, ANQGSEA. The CDR3 loop is CSVATSGNRKSEQFF. The CDR3 DNA follows: TGCAGCGTTGCTACTAGCGGGAATAGAAAGTCTGAGCAGTTCTTC.